This is a list of T cell receptor beta chains from one sample in a study of T cells in Graves' hyperthyroidism and ophthalmopathy. TCRdb reprocessed the multiplex PCR reads via MiXCR and lists one record per CDR3 protein. In the table there are 550,000 to 650,000 distinct CDR3 sequences, over 11% of which are singletons. Sequencing was carried out using blood. The receptor source for this set is a woman aged 25 to 39 with Graves' hyperthyroidism that later progressed to Graves' ophthalmopathy. The CDR3 runs from the conserved cysteine through the conserved F or W. Size values are once, few and many counts, or a class for expanded clones, and some rows have none.

clone size: -; J gene: TRBJ2-3; V gene: TRBV6-5; CDR3 protein: CASSYTPGGPRDTQYF
clone size: -; J gene: TRBJ1-2; V gene: TRBV15; CDR3 protein: CATATTNIYGYTF
clone size: many; J gene: TRBJ1-3; V gene: TRBV28; CDR3 protein: CASSAPGLLSGNTIYF
clone size: few; J gene: TRBJ2-2; V gene: TRBV7-3; CDR3 protein: CASGSYGGASTGELFF
clone size: many; J gene: TRBJ1-1; V gene: TRBV9; CDR3 protein: CASSPRDSGGEAFF
clone size: -; J gene: TRBJ2-5; V gene: TRBV5-8; CDR3 protein: CASSLLGHGAEETQYF
clone size: few; J gene: TRBJ2-1; V gene: TRBV20-1; CDR3 protein: CSASLTSGNNEQFF
clone size: many; J gene: TRBJ2-5; V gene: TRBV30; CDR3 protein: CAWTRGQGAGTQYF
clone size: -; J gene: TRBJ2-3; V gene: TRBV6-2/TRBV6-3; CDR3 protein: CASAGLAPDTQYF
clone size: many; J gene: TRBJ2-5; V gene: TRBV14; CDR3 protein: CASSGLATETQYF
clone size: many; J gene: TRBJ1-5; V gene: TRBV12-3/TRBV12-4; CDR3 protein: CASNSGRINQPQHF
clone size: many; J gene: TRBJ1-2; V gene: TRBV29-1; CDR3 protein: CSVGGGEGYGYTF
clone size: many; J gene: TRBJ1-1; V gene: TRBV2; CDR3 protein: CASLGRMNTEAFF
clone size: many; J gene: TRBJ2-7; V gene: TRBV6-1; CDR3 protein: CASSYPLTGGVYEQYF
clone size: many; J gene: TRBJ2-1; V gene: TRBV30; CDR3 protein: CAWDPHAPNEQFF
clone size: -; J gene: TRBJ1-3; V gene: TRBV30; CDR3 protein: CAWASGNTIYF
clone size: few; J gene: TRBJ2-1; V gene: TRBV7-8; CDR3 protein: CASSFDLNSYNEQFF
clone size: many; J gene: TRBJ1-2; V gene: TRBV6-1; CDR3 protein: CASTLGQDYGYTF
clone size: few; J gene: TRBJ2-7; V gene: TRBV7-9; CDR3 protein: CASSSGLRVPYEQYF
clone size: few; J gene: TRBJ1-4; V gene: TRBV10-3; CDR3 protein: CAISESGGNEKLFF
clone size: many; J gene: TRBJ1-4; V gene: TRBV6-1; CDR3 protein: CASSYSGQGNEKLFF
clone size: -; J gene: TRBJ2-7; V gene: TRBV5-6; CDR3 protein: CASSQIPGLAGRSYEQYF
clone size: many; J gene: TRBJ1-1; V gene: TRBV9; CDR3 protein: CASSASNTEAFF
clone size: -; J gene: TRBJ2-3; V gene: TRBV24-1; CDR3 protein: CATSDPPGQGADTQYF
clone size: many; J gene: TRBJ2-3; V gene: TRBV12-3/TRBV12-4; CDR3 protein: CASSFREKDTQYF
clone size: many; J gene: TRBJ2-5; V gene: TRBV28; CDR3 protein: CASDGQVEETQYF
clone size: few; J gene: TRBJ1-5; V gene: TRBV5-6; CDR3 protein: CASSRGQGGDQPQHF
clone size: few; J gene: TRBJ2-1; V gene: TRBV18; CDR3 protein: CASSPGVINEQFF
clone size: -; J gene: TRBJ2-1; V gene: TRBV4-3; CDR3 protein: CASSQGTGGLDNEQFF
clone size: many; J gene: TRBJ1-1; V gene: TRBV6-1; CDR3 protein: CASRPDWRNTEAFF
clone size: many; J gene: TRBJ1-1; V gene: TRBV12-5; CDR3 protein: CASGLSQGLREAFF
clone size: -; J gene: -; V gene: TRBV6-5; CDR3 protein: CASGYNEQYF
clone size: many; J gene: TRBJ2-7; V gene: TRBV5-1; CDR3 protein: CASRTIGYEQYF
clone size: -; J gene: TRBJ1-5; V gene: TRBV10-3; CDR3 protein: CAISQGGDYSNQPQHF
clone size: many; J gene: TRBJ1-2; V gene: TRBV19; CDR3 protein: CATEMGSTGYGYTF
clone size: many; J gene: TRBJ1-1; V gene: TRBV6-1; CDR3 protein: CASSPPGQGTAAFF
clone size: many; J gene: TRBJ1-1; V gene: TRBV5-8; CDR3 protein: CASSDRFTEAFF
clone size: -; J gene: TRBJ2-2; V gene: TRBV5-8; CDR3 protein: CASSFRDGELFF
clone size: few; J gene: TRBJ2-1; V gene: TRBV7-2; CDR3 protein: CASSFSTGTANEQFF
clone size: -; J gene: TRBJ2-7; V gene: TRBV20-1; CDR3 protein: CSARTAEGVGYEQYF
clone size: many; J gene: TRBJ1-2; V gene: TRBV20-1; CDR3 protein: CSARDLGGPGYGYTF
clone size: -; J gene: TRBJ2-7; V gene: TRBV28; CDR3 protein: CASRPTGTGGAWVEQYF
clone size: once; J gene: TRBJ1-4; V gene: TRBV2; CDR3 protein: CASSAGGTTNEKLFF
clone size: -; J gene: -; V gene: TRBV7-8; CDR3 protein: CASSSHPGQGTYEQFF
clone size: many; J gene: TRBJ1-2; V gene: TRBV28; CDR3 protein: CASSSPGGGANYGYTF
clone size: once; J gene: TRBJ2-3; V gene: TRBV10-3; CDR3 protein: CAISETAGTADTQYF
clone size: -; J gene: TRBJ1-5; V gene: TRBV20-1; CDR3 protein: CSASGTADQPQHF
clone size: few; J gene: TRBJ2-1; V gene: TRBV20-1; CDR3 protein: CSARGRGLQSSYNEQFF
clone size: many; J gene: TRBJ2-1; V gene: TRBV28; CDR3 protein: CASSRTSGRYIYNEQFF
clone size: -; J gene: TRBJ1-5; V gene: TRBV30; CDR3 protein: CAWRSQVNNQPQHF
clone size: few; J gene: TRBJ2-7; V gene: TRBV19; CDR3 protein: CASSPGQGRQQYF
clone size: many; J gene: TRBJ1-2; V gene: TRBV30; CDR3 protein: CAWSVMGYGYTF
clone size: many; J gene: TRBJ2-2; V gene: TRBV12-3/TRBV12-4; CDR3 protein: CASSLRGGRSNTGELFF
clone size: many; J gene: TRBJ1-1; V gene: TRBV12-3/TRBV12-4; CDR3 protein: CATEGRGAEAFF
clone size: -; J gene: TRBJ1-1; V gene: TRBV5-1; CDR3 protein: CASSSETNTEAFF
clone size: many; J gene: TRBJ2-3; V gene: TRBV7-3; CDR3 protein: CASSSVSTDTQYF